These 4 T cell receptor beta chains share one sample of origin, sequenced in a study of cytomegalovirus exposure and HLA in healthy donors. Clones were sequenced by immunoSEQ multiplex PCR, and TCRdb holds only the in-frame ones, with some missing. The data contain 150,000 to 200,000 clones, 85% of them seen just once; the ten biggest clones take up about 2.1%. The specimen was PBMCs. These receptors were taken from a man aged 25-40 years in good health and CMV-seropositive.

The chain is built from TRBV11-3 and TRBJ2-1; TRBD2 matches at 8 bases. The junction had 6 bases not matched to a gene; V was cut back by 3 bases and J by 2 bases. CDR3 size: 16 residues. Per germline, CDR1 SGHNT and CDR2 YENEEA. CDR3 loop: CASSLNRGGTYNEQFF. The DNA of the CDR3 is TGTGCCAGCAGCTTGAACCGGGGGGGGACCTACAATGAGCAGTTCTTC.

This chain's CDR3 is CASSGPSGGSETQYF. CDR3 DNA: TGTGCCAGCAGCGGGCCTAGCGGGGGCTCGGAGACCCAGTACTTC. The chain is built from TRBV11-2 and TRBJ2-5, with 10 bases identical to TRBD2. This CDR3 region has 15 residues. Germline V gives CDR1 SGHAT, CDR2 FQNNGV. V shed 5 bases and J 5 bases; nucleotides not matched to a gene: 8.

The chain joins TRBV19 to TRBJ2-1; 12 bases fit TRBD2. J was trimmed by 6 bases and V by 9 bases; bases with no gene match: 12. The CDR3 loop spans 16 amino acids. Germline CDR1 and CDR2: LNHDA and SQIVND (reference sequence). The CDR3 DNA is TGTGCCAGCGCAACGGTACCTAGCGGGGGGGCCAATGAGCAGTTCTTC. Amino acid sequence: CASATVPSGGANEQFF. The whole variable domain, filled in from reference TRBV19 and TRBJ2-1, reads DGGITQSPKYLFRKEGQNVTLSCEQNLNHDAMYWYRQDPGQGLRLIYYSQIVNDFQKGDIAEGYSVSREKKESFPLTVTSAQKNPTAFYLCASATVPSGGANEQFFGPGTRLTVL.

The V gene is TRBV11-3, the J gene TRBJ2-1; the match to TRBD2 covers 8 bases. Trimming cost V 4 bases and J 2 bases; bases outside gene matches: 13. The CDR3 has 18 residues. CDR1 and CDR2 from the germline V gene are SGHNT and YENEEA. The CDR3 DNA reads TGTGCCAGCAGCTATCCTTTTTCCGCGGGGGGCACCTACAATGAGCAGTTCTTC. Its protein is CASSYPFSAGGTYNEQFF. The variable domain in full, with the rest retrieved from reference TRBV11-3 and TRBJ2-1, is EAGVVQSPRYKIIEKKQPVAFWCNPISGHNTLYWYLQNLGQGPELLIRYENEEAVDDSQLPKDRFSAERLKGVDSTLKIQPAELGDSAVYLCASSYPFSAGGTYNEQFFGPGTRLTVL.